This entry is about one T cell receptor beta chain. This specimen comes from a study of shared clonotypes between healthy human individuals. Study-level background: Three CD4 naive, three CD4 memory, two CD8 naive and one CD8 memory plate were used per donor.

Germline values: CDR1 KGHSH, CDR2 LQKENI. V was clipped by 3 bases and J by 3 bases, with 9 bases between them. CDR3 size: 13 residues. The protocol was immunoSEQ multiplex PCR, while the TCRdb copy is restricted to in-frame clones and leaves out a portion. Of approximately 340,000 clones in the sample, about 74% were seen once. The sample was memory CD4+ T cells sorted from blood. The subset: CD45RA-negative fraction. The sequence came from a man aged 30 to 45 in good health. The rearrangement joins TRBV18 to TRBJ2-7; D not certain. The CDR3 nucleotides read TGTGCCAGCTCACCGTTCAAAAGCTACGAGCAGTACTTC. Its translation is CASSPFKSYEQYF.